The rows below give T cell receptor beta chains drawn from one sample of a study of blood T cell repertoires in COVID-19. Libraries were prepared by immunoSEQ multiplex PCR; TCRdb keeps only in-frame clonotypes and omits some of them. Among roughly 300,000 clones, less than 90% were seen once, and the ten largest hold more than 10%. The sequencing input was peripheral blood. The receptors were gathered from a woman in her thirties with COVID-19, enrolled during active disease. CDR3s include the opening cysteine and the closing phenylalanine or tryptophan. Fields, in order: J gene, D gene, V gene, clone size, CDR3 protein, CDR3 DNA. A D gene is named only where the DNA matches it firmly. Only some rows state a clone size, as once, few, many or a class for expanded clones.

TRBJ1-2 | TRBD1 | TRBV6-5 | - | CASSSTGTHGYTF | TGTGCCAGCAGTTCGACAGGGACCCATGGCTACACCTTC
TRBJ2-1 | - | TRBV6-2/TRBV6-3 | - | CASSYSAPGEQFF | TGTGCCAGCAGTTATAGCGCCCCTGGGGAGCAGTTCTTC
TRBJ2-3 | - | TRBV12-3/TRBV12-4 | - | CASSQDLTDTQYF | TGTGCCAGCAGTCAGGATCTCACAGATACGCAGTATTTT
TRBJ1-2 | - | TRBV10-1 | few | CASSEDSNYGYTF | TGCGCCAGCAGCGAAGACAGTAACTATGGCTACACCTTC
TRBJ2-7 | - | TRBV27 | - | CASSPYSSYEQYF | TGTGCCAGCAGTCCGTATAGCTCCTACGAGCAGTACTTC
TRBJ1-5 | - | TRBV6-2/TRBV6-3 | - | CASSYFGGSQPQHF | TGTGCCAGCAGTTACTTTGGGGGGTCTCAGCCCCAGCATTTT
TRBJ1-5 | - | TRBV7-8 | - | CASSIDRNQPQHF | TGTGCCAGCAGCATTGACAGAAATCAGCCCCAGCATTTT
TRBJ1-2 | TRBD1 | TRBV7-2 | - | CASSSPGQGRGYTF | TGTGCCAGCAGCTCACCGGGACAGGGTAGAGGCTACACCTTC
TRBJ1-1 | - | TRBV2 | - | CASSGGPTLAFF | TGTGCCAGCAGTGGGGGGCCCACACTGGCTTTCTTT
TRBJ1-2 | - | TRBV27 | - | CASSLKGGAYGYTF | TGTGCCAGCAGTTTAAAAGGGGGGGCCTATGGCTACACCTTC
TRBJ1-5 | - | TRBV19 | - | CASLQGNQPQHF | TGTGCCAGCTTACAGGGAAATCAGCCCCAGCATTTT
TRBJ1-1 | TRBD1 | TRBV11-2 | - | CASSLDPGQGKTEAFF | TGTGCCAGCAGCTTAGACCCCGGACAGGGTAAGACTGAAGCTTTCTTT
TRBJ2-6 | - | TRBV5-1 | - | CASSLGGTVGANVLTF | TGCGCCAGCAGCTTAGGAGGAACAGTTGGGGCCAACGTCCTGACTTTC
TRBJ1-5 | - | TRBV19 | - | CASSLTVLNQPQHF | TGTGCCAGTAGTCTGACAGTCCTCAATCAGCCCCAGCATTTT
TRBJ2-6 | TRBD1 | TRBV5-1 | - | CASSAGTALSGANVLTF | TGCGCCAGCAGCGCCGGGACAGCGCTCTCTGGGGCCAACGTCCTGACTTTC
TRBJ1-5 | - | TRBV10-2 | - | CASSESQGLGNQPQHF | TGCGCCAGCAGTGAGTCCCAGGGACTCGGCAATCAGCCCCAGCATTTT
TRBJ1-2 | - | TRBV13 | - | CASSLGGGYGYTF | TGTGCCAGCAGCTTAGGCGGGGGGTATGGCTACACCTTC
TRBJ2-7 | - | TRBV3-1/TRBV3-2 | few | CASSRVRGGYEQYF | TGTGCCAGCAGCCGCGTTAGGGGTGGTTACGAGCAGTACTTC
TRBJ2-3 | TRBD2 | TRBV13 | - | CASSTRLAGASTDTQYF | TGTGCCAGCAGCACCCGACTAGCGGGGGCTAGCACAGATACGCAGTATTTT
TRBJ2-1 | - | TRBV15 | once | CATSREGASSYNEQFF | TGTGCCACCAGCAGAGAAGGGGCTTCCTCCTACAATGAGCAGTTCTTC
TRBJ1-4 | - | TRBV5-5 | - | CASSLLAGNNEKLFF | TGTGCCAGCAGCCTCCTTGCAGGGAATAACGAAAAACTGTTTTTT
TRBJ2-1 | TRBD2 | TRBV11-2 | - | CASRPTSGHYNEQFF | TGTGCCAGCAGGCCAACTAGCGGCCACTACAATGAGCAGTTCTTC
TRBJ2-7 | TRBD1 | TRBV7-9 | - | CASSRPGTGEGEQYF | TGTGCCAGCAGTCGTCCCGGGACAGGGGAAGGCGAGCAGTACTTC
TRBJ1-2 | - | TRBV9 | - | CASSPPLAYGYTF | TGTGCCAGCAGCCCCCCCCTGGCCTATGGCTACACCTTC
TRBJ1-2 | TRBD1 | TRBV19 | - | CAGQTGGNGYTF | TGTGCCGGCCAAACAGGGGGCAATGGCTACACCTTC
TRBJ2-3 | - | TRBV5-1 | - | CASSLRGPDTQYF | TGCGCCAGCAGCTTGAGGGGTCCAGATACGCAGTATTTT
TRBJ2-2 | - | TRBV6-5 | - | CATRSRPTGTGELFF | TGTGCCACCCGGAGCCGTCCAACCGGGACCGGGGAGCTGTTTTTT
TRBJ2-1 | - | TRBV7-9 | - | CASSFGRERIYNEQFF | TGTGCCAGCAGCTTCGGCAGGGAACGGATCTACAATGAGCAGTTCTTC
TRBJ2-1 | - | TRBV27 | - | CASSLSSGIYNEQFF | TGTGCCAGCAGTTTATCGTCAGGGATCTACAATGAGCAGTTCTTC
TRBJ2-3 | - | TRBV9 | - | CASSVAGSTDTQYF | TGTGCCAGCAGCGTAGCGGGATCCACAGATACGCAGTATTTT
TRBJ2-5 | - | TRBV19 | - | CASSHRDTQETQYF | TGTGCCAGTAGCCATCGGGACACCCAAGAGACCCAGTACTTC
TRBJ1-2 | TRBD1 | TRBV7-9 | - | CASSLGGTDYGYTF | TGTGCCAGCAGCTTAGGGGGGACAGACTATGGCTACACCTTC
TRBJ2-7 | - | TRBV6-6 | - | CASSFPDSYEQYF | TGTGCCAGCAGTTTCCCGGACAGCTACGAGCAGTACTTC
TRBJ1-2 | - | TRBV5-1 | - | CASSFVVLGDYGYTF | TGCGCCAGCAGCTTTGTGGTGTTGGGAGACTATGGCTACACCTTC
TRBJ2-7 | TRBD1 | TRBV6-5 | few | CASRLDRERVNEQYF | TGTGCCAGCAGGTTGGACAGGGAGAGAGTTAACGAGCAGTACTTC
TRBJ1-5 | - | TRBV6-5 | - | CASSLSVGGNQPQHF | TGTGCCAGCAGTTTGAGCGTCGGTGGCAATCAGCCCCAGCATTTT
TRBJ1-2 | - | TRBV6-5 | - | CASMSPGEGLYGYTF | TGTGCCAGCATGTCCCCCGGGGAGGGTCTCTATGGCTACACCTTC
TRBJ2-5 | TRBD1 | TRBV5-5 | - | CASSWTGTGGGKETQYF | TGTGCCAGCAGCTGGACCGGGACAGGGGGCGGAAAGGAGACCCAGTACTTC
TRBJ2-5 | TRBD2 | TRBV5-1 | - | CASTPGGARETQYF | TGCGCCAGCACCCCCGGGGGGGCCAGAGAGACCCAGTACTTC
TRBJ1-2 | TRBD1 | TRBV5-6 | - | CASSLRRGLGYTF | TGTGCCAGCAGCTTGCGTAGGGGGCTTGGCTACACCTTC
TRBJ2-7 | TRBD1 | TRBV10-3 | - | CAISESTGSYDEQYF | TGTGCCATCAGTGAGTCGACAGGGTCGTATGACGAGCAGTACTTC
TRBJ2-1 | - | TRBV19 | - | CASRGSYNEQFF | TGTGCCAGCCGGGGCTCCTACAATGAGCAGTTCTTC
TRBJ1-5 | - | TRBV2 | - | CASSDPGVQPQHF | TGTGCCAGCAGCGATCCAGGGGTTCAGCCCCAGCATTTT
TRBJ2-1 | TRBD1 | TRBV28 | - | CASSIGQGAYNEQFF | TGTGCCAGCAGTATCGGACAGGGGGCGTACAATGAGCAGTTCTTC
TRBJ1-2 | TRBD1 | TRBV5-1 | few | CASSHRGQGYTF | TGCGCCAGCAGTCATAGGGGGCAGGGCTACACCTTC
TRBJ2-1 | TRBD1 | TRBV11-2 | - | CASSLSSARTGFTYNEQFF | TGTGCCAGCAGCTTATCTTCGGCGAGGACAGGATTTACCTACAATGAGCAGTTCTTC
TRBJ2-1 | TRBD2 | TRBV15 | - | CATSRDLLAGGYNEQFF | TGTGCCACCAGCAGAGATTTACTAGCGGGGGGTTACAATGAGCAGTTCTTC